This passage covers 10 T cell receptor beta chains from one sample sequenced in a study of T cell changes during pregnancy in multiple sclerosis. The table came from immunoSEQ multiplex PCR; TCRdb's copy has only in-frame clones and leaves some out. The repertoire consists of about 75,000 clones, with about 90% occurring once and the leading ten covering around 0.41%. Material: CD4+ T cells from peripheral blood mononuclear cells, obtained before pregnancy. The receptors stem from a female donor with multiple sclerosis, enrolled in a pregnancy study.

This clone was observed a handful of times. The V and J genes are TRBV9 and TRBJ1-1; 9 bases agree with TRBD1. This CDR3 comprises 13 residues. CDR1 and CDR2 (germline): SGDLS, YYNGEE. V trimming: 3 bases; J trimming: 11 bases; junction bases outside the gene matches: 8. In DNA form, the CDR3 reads TGTGCCAGCAGCGGAGGGGGGGACAGGGTCGCTTTCTTT. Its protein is CASSGGGDRVAFF. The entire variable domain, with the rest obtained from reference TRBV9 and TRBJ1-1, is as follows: DSGVTQTPKHLITATGQRVTLRCSPRSGDLSVYWYQQSLDQGLQFLIQYYNGEERAKGNILERFSAQQFPDLHSELNLSSLELGDSALYFCASSGGGDRVAFFGQGTRLTVV.

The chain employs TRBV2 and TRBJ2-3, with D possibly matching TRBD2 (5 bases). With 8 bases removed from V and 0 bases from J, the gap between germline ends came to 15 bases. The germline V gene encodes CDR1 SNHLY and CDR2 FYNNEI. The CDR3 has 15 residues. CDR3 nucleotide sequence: TGTGCCAGCGGCCCAGCGAGCGGCAGCACAGATACGCAGTATTTT. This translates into CASGPASGSTDTQYF.

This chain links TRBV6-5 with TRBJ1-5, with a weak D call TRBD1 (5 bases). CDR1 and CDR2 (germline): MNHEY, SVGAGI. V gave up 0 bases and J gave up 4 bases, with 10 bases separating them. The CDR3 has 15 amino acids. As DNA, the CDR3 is TGTGCCAGCAGTTACTCAGGGGAACCAAATCAGCCCCAGCATTTT. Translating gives CASSYSGEPNQPQHF.

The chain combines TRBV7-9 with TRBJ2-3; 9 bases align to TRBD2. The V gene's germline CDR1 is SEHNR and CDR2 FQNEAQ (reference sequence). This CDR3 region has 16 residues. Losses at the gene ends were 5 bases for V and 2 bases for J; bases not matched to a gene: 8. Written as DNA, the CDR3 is TGTGCCAGCAGCCCCCGAGCGGGGGGTTCCACAGATACGCAGTATTTT. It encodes CASSPRAGGSTDTQYF.

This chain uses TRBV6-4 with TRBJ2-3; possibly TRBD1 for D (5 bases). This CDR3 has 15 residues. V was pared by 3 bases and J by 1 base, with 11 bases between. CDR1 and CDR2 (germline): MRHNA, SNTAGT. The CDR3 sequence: CASSDQGTGTDTQYF. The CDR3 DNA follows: TGTGCCAGCAGTGATCAGGGAACGGGCACAGATACGCAGTATTTT.

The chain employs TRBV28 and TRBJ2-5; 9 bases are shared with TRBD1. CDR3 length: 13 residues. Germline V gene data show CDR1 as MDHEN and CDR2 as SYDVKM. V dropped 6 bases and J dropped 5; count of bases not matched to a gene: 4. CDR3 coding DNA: TGTGCCAGCAGCTTACAGGGGGCGGAGACCCAGTACTTC. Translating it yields CASSLQGAETQYF.

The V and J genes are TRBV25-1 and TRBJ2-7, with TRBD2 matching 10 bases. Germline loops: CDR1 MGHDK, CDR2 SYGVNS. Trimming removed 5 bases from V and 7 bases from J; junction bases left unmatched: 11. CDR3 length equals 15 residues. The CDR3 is CASSKIAGGAEEQYF. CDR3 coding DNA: TGTGCCAGCAGTAAGATAGCGGGAGGAGCGGAAGAGCAGTACTTC.

In DNA form, the CDR3 reads TGTGCCAGCAGCTTGACAGGCGGGAACACTGAAGCTTTCTTT. Its protein is CASSLTGGNTEAFF. The chain carries TRBV5-5 and TRBJ1-1; tentative D call: TRBD1 (5 bases). V was clipped by 1 base and J by 1 base, with 8 bases between them. The CDR3 spans 14 residues. Per germline, CDR1 SGHKS and CDR2 YYEKEE (reference sequence).

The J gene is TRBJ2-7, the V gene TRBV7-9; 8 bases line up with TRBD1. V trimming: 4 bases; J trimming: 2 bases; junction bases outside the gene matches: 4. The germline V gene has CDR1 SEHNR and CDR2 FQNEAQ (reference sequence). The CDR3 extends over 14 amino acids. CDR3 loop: CASSSSGGPYEQYF. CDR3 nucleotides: TGTGCCAGCAGCTCTTCAGGGGGCCCCTACGAGCAGTACTTC.

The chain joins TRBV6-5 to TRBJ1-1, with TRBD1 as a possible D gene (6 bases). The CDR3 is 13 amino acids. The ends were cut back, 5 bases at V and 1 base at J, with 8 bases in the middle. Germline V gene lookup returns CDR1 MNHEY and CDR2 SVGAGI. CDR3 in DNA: TGTGCCAGCAGTAAACAGGGGAACACTGAAGCTTTCTTT. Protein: CASSKQGNTEAFF.